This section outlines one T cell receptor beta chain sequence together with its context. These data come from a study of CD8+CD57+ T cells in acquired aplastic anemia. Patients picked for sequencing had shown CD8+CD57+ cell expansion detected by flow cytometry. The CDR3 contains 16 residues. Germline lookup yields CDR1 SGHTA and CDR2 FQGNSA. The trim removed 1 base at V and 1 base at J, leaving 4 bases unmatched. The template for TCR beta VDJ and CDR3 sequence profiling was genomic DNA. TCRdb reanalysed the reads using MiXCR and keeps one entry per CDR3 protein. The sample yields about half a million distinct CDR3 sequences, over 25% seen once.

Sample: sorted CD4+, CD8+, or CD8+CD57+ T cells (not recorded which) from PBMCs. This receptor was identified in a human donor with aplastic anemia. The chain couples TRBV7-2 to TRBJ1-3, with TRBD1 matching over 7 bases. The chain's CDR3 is CASSLVATGSGNTIYF. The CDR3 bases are TGTGCCAGCAGCTTAGTCGCGACAGGGTCTGGAAACACCATATATTTT.